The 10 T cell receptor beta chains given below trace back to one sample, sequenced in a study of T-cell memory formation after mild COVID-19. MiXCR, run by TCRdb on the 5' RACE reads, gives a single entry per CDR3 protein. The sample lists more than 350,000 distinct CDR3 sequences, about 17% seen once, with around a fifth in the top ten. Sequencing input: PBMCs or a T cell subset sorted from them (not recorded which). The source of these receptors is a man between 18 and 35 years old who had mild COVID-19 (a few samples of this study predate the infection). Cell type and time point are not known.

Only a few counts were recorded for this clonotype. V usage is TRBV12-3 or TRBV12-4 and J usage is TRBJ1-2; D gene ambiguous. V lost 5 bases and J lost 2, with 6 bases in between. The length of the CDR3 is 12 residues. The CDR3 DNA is TGTGCCAGCAGTGGCAGGAACTATGGCTACACCTTC. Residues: CASSGRNYGYTF.

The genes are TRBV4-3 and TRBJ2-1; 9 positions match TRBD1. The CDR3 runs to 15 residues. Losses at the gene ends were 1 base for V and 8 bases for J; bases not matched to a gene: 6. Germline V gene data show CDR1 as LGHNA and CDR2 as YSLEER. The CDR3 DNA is TGCGCCAGCAGCCAAGCGGGACAGGGTTGGGATGAGCAGTTCTTC. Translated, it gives CASSQAGQGWDEQFF.

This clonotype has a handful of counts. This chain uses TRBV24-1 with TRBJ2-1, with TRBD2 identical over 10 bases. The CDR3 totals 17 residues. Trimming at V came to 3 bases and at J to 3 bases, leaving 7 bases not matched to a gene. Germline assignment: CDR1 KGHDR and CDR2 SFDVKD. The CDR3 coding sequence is TGTGCCACCAGTGATCCCCCAGCGGGGGGGGGCTACAATGAGCAGTTCTTC. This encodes CATSDPPAGGGYNEQFF.

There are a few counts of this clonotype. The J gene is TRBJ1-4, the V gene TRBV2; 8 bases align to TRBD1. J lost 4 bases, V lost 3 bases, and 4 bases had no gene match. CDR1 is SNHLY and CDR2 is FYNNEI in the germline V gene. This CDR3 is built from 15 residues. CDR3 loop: CASSDGTGFNEKLFF. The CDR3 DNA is TGTGCCAGCAGTGACGGGACAGGATTTAATGAAAAACTGTTTTTT.

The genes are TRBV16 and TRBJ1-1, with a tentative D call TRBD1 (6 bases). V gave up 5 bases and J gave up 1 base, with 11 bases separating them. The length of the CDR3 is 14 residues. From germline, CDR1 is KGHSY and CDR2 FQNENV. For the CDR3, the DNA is TGTGCCAGCAGCAGACGGGACAAGAACACTGAAGCTTTCTTT. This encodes CASSRRDKNTEAFF.

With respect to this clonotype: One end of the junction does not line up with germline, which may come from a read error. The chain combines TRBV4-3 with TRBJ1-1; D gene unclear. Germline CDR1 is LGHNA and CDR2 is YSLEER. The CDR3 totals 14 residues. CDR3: CASSQRTENTEVFF. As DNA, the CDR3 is TGCGCCAGCAGCCAACGGACTGAGAACACTGAAGTTTTCTTT.

The CDR3 DNA follows: TGCGCCAGCAGCTGGACAGGGGGCCACTATGGCTACACCTTC. Translated: CASSWTGGHYGYTF. The rearrangement links TRBV5-1 to TRBJ1-2, with TRBD1 matching over 11 bases. The CDR3 is 14 residues long. Germline assignment: CDR1 SGHRS and CDR2 YFSETQ. Losses at the gene ends were 3 bases for V and 3 bases for J; bases not matched to a gene: 1.

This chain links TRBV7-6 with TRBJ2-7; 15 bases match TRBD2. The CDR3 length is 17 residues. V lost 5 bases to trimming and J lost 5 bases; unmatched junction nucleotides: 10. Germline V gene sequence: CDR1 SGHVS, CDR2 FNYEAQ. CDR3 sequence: CASSPSRGLAGGHEQYF. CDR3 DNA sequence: TGTGCCAGCAGCCCCTCCCGGGGACTAGCGGGGGGTCACGAGCAGTACTTC. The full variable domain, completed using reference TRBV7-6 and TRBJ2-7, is GAGVSQSPRYKVTKRGQDVALRCDPISGHVSLYWYRQALGQGPEFLTYFNYEAQQDKSGLPNDRFSAERPEGSISTLTIQRTEQRDSAMYRCASSPSRGLAGGHEQYFGPGTRLTVT.

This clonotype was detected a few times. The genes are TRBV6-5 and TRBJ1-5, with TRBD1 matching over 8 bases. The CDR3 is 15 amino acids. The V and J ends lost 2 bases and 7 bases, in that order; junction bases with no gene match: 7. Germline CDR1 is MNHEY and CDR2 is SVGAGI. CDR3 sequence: CASSYERTGQQPQHF. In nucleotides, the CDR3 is TGTGCCAGCAGTTACGAGCGGACAGGGCAGCAGCCCCAGCATTTT.

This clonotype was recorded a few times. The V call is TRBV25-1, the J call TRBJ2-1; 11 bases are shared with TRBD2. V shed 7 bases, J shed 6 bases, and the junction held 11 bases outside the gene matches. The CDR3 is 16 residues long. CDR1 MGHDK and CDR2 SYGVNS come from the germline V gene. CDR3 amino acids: CASNGLSGGATNEQFF. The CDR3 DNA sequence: TGTGCCAGCAATGGGCTTAGCGGGGGGGCGACCAATGAGCAGTTCTTC. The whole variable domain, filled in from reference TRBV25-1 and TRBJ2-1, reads EADIYQTPRYLVIGTGKKITLECSQTMGHDKMYWYQQDPGMELHLIHYSYGVNSTEKGDLSSESTVSRIRTEHFPLTLESARPSHTSQYLCASNGLSGGATNEQFFGPGTRLTVL.